These T cell receptor beta chains were read from a single sample in a study of T cells after yellow fever vaccination. Via MiXCR, TCRdb re-called the 5' RACE reads, giving one row per CDR3 protein. This table has some 600,000 distinct CDR3 sequences, 10% to 15% appearing once. This sample comprised PBMCs, obtained on the day of the yellow fever booster vaccination. These TCRs come from a man aged 30 to 45 who received the YFV17D yellow fever vaccine. Both conserved end residues are part of each CDR3. A D gene is named only where the DNA matches it firmly.

V gene	D gene	J gene	CDR3 protein
TRBV18	NA	TRBJ1-1	CASSLHENTEAFF
TRBV5-4	NA	TRBJ2-7	CASTLDGYEQYF
TRBV4-3	TRBD2	TRBJ2-3	CASSRGGLAGFNTQYF
TRBV12-3/TRBV12-4	NA	TRBJ2-7	CASRDRKTSYEQYF
TRBV2	TRBD2	TRBJ2-1	CASSAWLAGDVNEQFF
TRBV6-2/TRBV6-3	TRBD2	TRBJ2-5	CAETPAGGSSRQETQYF
TRBV5-1	TRBD2	TRBJ2-2	CASSDPGLADNGELFF
TRBV3-1	NA	TRBJ2-5	CASTASGTQYF
TRBV20-1	TRBD2	TRBJ2-7	CSARPGLEYRQYF
TRBV12-3/TRBV12-4	NA	TRBJ2-4	CASSLAGRGNIQYF
TRBV11-2	TRBD2	TRBJ2-5	CASRLSGSGETQYF
TRBV7-8	TRBD2	TRBJ2-7	CASSLGTSGKLYEQYF
TRBV20-1	NA	TRBJ2-1	CSAGGSGTLYNEQFF
TRBV20-1	NA	TRBJ1-2	CSARSEKGAGGYTF
TRBV5-1	NA	TRBJ1-1	CVSSPDSRMDTEAFF
TRBV4-1	TRBD2	TRBJ2-1	CASSQIPGLAGSSYNEQFF
TRBV7-7	NA	TRBJ2-2	CASSSYRGTGELFF
TRBV5-4	TRBD1	TRBJ2-1	CASSRPTGQGAGEQFF
TRBV30	NA	TRBJ2-3	CAWSAGHTQYF
TRBV7-2	NA	TRBJ1-3	CASSYAPIPGGRNTIYF
TRBV20-1	NA	TRBJ2-2	CSASHGTFTGELFF
TRBV2	NA	TRBJ2-1	CASSSGAAFF
TRBV5-1	NA	TRBJ2-2	CASSLIQNTGELFF
TRBV6-2/TRBV6-3	TRBD1	TRBJ2-7	CASRSTGFPSEQYF
TRBV24-1	TRBD2	TRBJ2-1	CATSDRGTSGSYNEQFF
TRBV5-1	TRBD1	TRBJ2-3	CASSLLDRVGTDTQYF
TRBV5-1	NA	TRBJ2-7	CASDTAPQIYEQYF
TRBV3-1	TRBD2	TRBJ2-7	CASSPSWVGTSGDEQYF
TRBV20-1	TRBD1	TRBJ2-7	CSARAMMTGTGAFEQYF
TRBV6-6	NA	TRBJ1-5	CASTRQDNQPQHF
TRBV5-1	NA	TRBJ2-7	CASSPPDAASEQYF
TRBV10-3	NA	TRBJ2-5	CAISFQGGETQYF
TRBV7-9	TRBD1	TRBJ1-1	CASSLGQGRDTEAFF
TRBV20-1	TRBD1	TRBJ2-1	CSAPMRKGQGRNNEQFF
TRBV20-1	TRBD2	TRBJ2-1	CSATKRLAESSYNEQFF
TRBV7-9	NA	TRBJ1-5	CASSAGGEFQPQHF
TRBV30	NA	TRBJ1-2	CAWGTPGYGYTF
TRBV4-2	NA	TRBJ2-7	CASSQDGPAYEQYF
TRBV7-8	TRBD1	TRBJ1-3	CASSLADRLVSGNTIYF
TRBV20-1	TRBD2	TRBJ2-1	CSATPGLAGNEQFF
TRBV20-1	TRBD2	TRBJ2-2	CSAGTSAENTGELFF